Following are 6 T cell receptor beta chains from one sample sequenced in a study of human T cells and chemical hapten exposure. TCRdb independently ran MiXCR on the RACE reads; one entry per CDR3 protein. The top ten clones hold around 6% of a sample with just over 350,000 distinct CDR3 sequences, about 6% of them seen once. Noted time point: patch test 2, 6 weeks after DPC sensitization. Treatment defined: therapeutic diphenylcyclopropenone sensitization with weekly scalp DPC. The sample was whole blood, taken in connection with sensitization to the hapten diphenylcyclopropenone (DPC). The source of these receptors is a woman aged 18 to 35 with alopecia areata. Some clones in this sample may be carry-over from other donors' samples.

This clonotype was counted at least ten times. This chain uses TRBV5-5 with TRBJ1-4; D is uncertain. Trimming removed 2 bases from V and 8 bases from J, with 7 bases in between. The CDR3 sequence is 12 residues long. Germline CDR1 and CDR2: SGHKS and YYEKEE (reference sequence). This CDR3 reads CASSFLEEKLFF. The CDR3 nucleotides read TGTGCCAGCAGCTTTTTAGAGGAAAAACTGTTTTTT.

This clonotype was found a few times. V and J are TRBV6-5 and TRBJ2-3; 8 bases fit TRBD2. Germline trimming cut 5 bases from V and 2 bases from J; bases unmatched to any gene: 9. This CDR3 region has 16 residues. Germline V lookup: CDR1 MNHEY, CDR2 SVGAGI. CDR3 protein: CASSLFGGAITDTQYF. CDR3 sequence (DNA): TGTGCCAGCAGTCTCTTCGGGGGGGCCATCACAGATACGCAGTATTTT.

This chain links TRBV6-5 with TRBJ2-7; the match to TRBD2 covers 8 bases. CDR3 length: 14 amino acids. V was pared by 3 bases and J by 5 bases, with 6 bases of the junction left unmatched. Germline CDR1 is MNHEY and CDR2 is SVGAGI. The DNA of the CDR3 is TGTGCCAGCAGTTATGGCGGGGGGCATAACGAGCAGTACTTC. Its protein is CASSYGGGHNEQYF.

This clonotype was found many times. This chain uses TRBV12-3 or TRBV12-4 with TRBJ1-1; possibly TRBD1 for D (5 bases). V gave up 6 bases and J gave up 5 bases, with 10 bases separating them. The CDR3 is 12 amino acids. The CDR3 nucleotides are TGTGCCAGCAGGGGGGGAGGGACTGAAGCTTTCTTT. Amino acid sequence: CASRGGGTEAFF.

In this sample, this clonotype turned up a few times. The chain combines TRBV9 with TRBJ1-3; tentatively, D is TRBD1 (5 bases). Germline CDR1 and CDR2: SGDLS and YYNGEE. This CDR3 is 14 amino acids long. V lost 3 bases to trimming and J lost 3 bases, with 10 bases between them. As DNA, the CDR3 is TGTGCCAGCAGCGCGGACAATTTTGGAAACACCATATATTTT. Its protein is CASSADNFGNTIYF.

The V gene is TRBV28, the J gene TRBJ2-2; D is uncertain. Germline V gives CDR1 MDHEN, CDR2 SYDVKM. The CDR3 consists of 15 residues. The V and J ends lost 1 base and 3 bases respectively, with 9 bases between them. The CDR3 region is CASSLSVRYTGELFF. The CDR3 DNA reads TGTGCCAGCAGTTTATCGGTCAGATACACCGGGGAGCTGTTTTTT.